Sequencing of this T cell receptor (beta chain) was carried out in a study of blood T cell repertoires in COVID-19. In the source study's methods: From reference gene primer amplification, estimates of nucleated cell counts were derived. TCRdb's table, derived via immunoSEQ multiplex PCR, lists solely in-frame clones and lacks some. D and trimming come from the DNA, and the V and J calls and clone size come from that table. The sample contains 52,000 or so clones, over 75% of which appear only once. The CDR3 is made up of 13 amino acids. Per the germline V gene, CDR1 is LNHDA and CDR2 is SQIVND (reference sequence). The V gene end was trimmed by 7 bases and the J gene end by 5 bases; junction bases not matched to a gene: 3.

This chain links TRBV19 with TRBJ1-4, with TRBD1 matching 8 bases. What was sequenced was peripheral blood. This receptor was obtained from a human donor in a cohort sampled during active COVID-19. CDR3 protein: CASNRDRNEKLFF. CDR3 coding DNA: TGTGCCAGTAATCGGGACAGGAATGAAAAACTGTTTTTT.